This T cell receptor (beta chain) was identified in a study of chemoradiotherapy in HPV16-positive cancers. With 0 bases removed from V and 1 base from J, the gap between germline ends came to 7 bases. CDR1 and CDR2 (germline): MGHRA, YSYEKL. The CDR3 is made up of 15 amino acids. Some clones are missing from TCRdb's copy, which holds only in-frame ones; the method was immunoSEQ multiplex PCR. The sample carries about 8,900 clones, 60% to 80% recorded once. This chain links TRBV4-1 with TRBJ1-5, with D possibly matching TRBD1 (5 bases). This sequence was found in a human donor with HPV-associated anogenital cancer. This material was acquired from a patient who underwent chemoradiotherapy. The CDR3 sequence: CASSQEAGSNQPQHF. The CDR3, as DNA: TGCGCCAGCAGCCAAGAGGCAGGGAGCAATCAGCCCCAGCATTTT.